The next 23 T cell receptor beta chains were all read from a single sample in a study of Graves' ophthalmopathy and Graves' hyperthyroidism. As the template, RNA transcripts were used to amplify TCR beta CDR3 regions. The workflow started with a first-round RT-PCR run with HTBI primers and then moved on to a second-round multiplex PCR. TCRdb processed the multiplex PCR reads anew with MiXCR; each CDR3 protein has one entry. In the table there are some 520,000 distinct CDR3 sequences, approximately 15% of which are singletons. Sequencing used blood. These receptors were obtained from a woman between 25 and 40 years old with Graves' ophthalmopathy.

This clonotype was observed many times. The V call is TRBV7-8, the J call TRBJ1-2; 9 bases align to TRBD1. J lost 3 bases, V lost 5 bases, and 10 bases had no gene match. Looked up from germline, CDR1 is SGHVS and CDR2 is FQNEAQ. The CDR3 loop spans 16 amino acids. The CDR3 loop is CASSPRQGGKDYGYTF. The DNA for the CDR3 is TGTGCCAGCAGCCCAAGACAGGGGGGTAAAGACTATGGCTACACCTTC.

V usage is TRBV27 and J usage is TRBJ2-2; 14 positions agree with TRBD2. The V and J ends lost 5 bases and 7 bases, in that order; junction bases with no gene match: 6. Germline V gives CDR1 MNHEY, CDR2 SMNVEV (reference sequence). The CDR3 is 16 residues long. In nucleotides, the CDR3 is TGTGCCAGCAGTGGTGGACTAGCGGGGGGTATCGGGGAGCTGTTTTTT. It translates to CASSGGLAGGIGELFF.

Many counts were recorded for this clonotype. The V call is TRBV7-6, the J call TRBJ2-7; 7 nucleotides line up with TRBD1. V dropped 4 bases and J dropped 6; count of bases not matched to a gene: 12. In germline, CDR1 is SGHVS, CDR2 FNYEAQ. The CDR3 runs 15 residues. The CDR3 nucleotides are TGTGCCAGCAGCTCAACCCCCGGGACAGCCGGCGAGCAGTACTTC. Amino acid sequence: CASSSTPGTAGEQYF. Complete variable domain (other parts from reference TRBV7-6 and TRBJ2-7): GAGVSQSPRYKVTKRGQDVALRCDPISGHVSLYWYRQALGQGPEFLTYFNYEAQQDKSGLPNDRFSAERPEGSISTLTIQRTEQRDSAMYRCASSSTPGTAGEQYFGPGTRLTVT.

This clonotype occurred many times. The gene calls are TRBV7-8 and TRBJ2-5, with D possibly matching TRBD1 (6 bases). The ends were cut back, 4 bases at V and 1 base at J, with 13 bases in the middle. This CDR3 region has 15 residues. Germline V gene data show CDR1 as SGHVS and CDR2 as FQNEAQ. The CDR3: CASSSTGAPQETQYF. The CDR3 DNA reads TGTGCCAGCAGCTCGACAGGTGCCCCCCAAGAGACCCAGTACTTC. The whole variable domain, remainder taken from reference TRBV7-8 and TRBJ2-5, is GAGVSQSPRYKVAKRGQDVALRCDPISGHVSLFWYQQALGQGPEFLTYFQNEAQLDKSGLPSDRFFAERPEGSVSTLKIQRTQQEDSAVYLCASSSTGAPQETQYFGPGTRLLVL.

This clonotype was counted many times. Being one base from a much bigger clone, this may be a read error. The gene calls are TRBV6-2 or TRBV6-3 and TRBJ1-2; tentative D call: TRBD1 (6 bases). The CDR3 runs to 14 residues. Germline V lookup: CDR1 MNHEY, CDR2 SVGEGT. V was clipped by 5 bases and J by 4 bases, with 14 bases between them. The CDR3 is CASSGRGPRYGYTF. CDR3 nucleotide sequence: TGTGCCAGCAGTGGCAGGGGCCCCCGCTATGGCTACACCTTC.

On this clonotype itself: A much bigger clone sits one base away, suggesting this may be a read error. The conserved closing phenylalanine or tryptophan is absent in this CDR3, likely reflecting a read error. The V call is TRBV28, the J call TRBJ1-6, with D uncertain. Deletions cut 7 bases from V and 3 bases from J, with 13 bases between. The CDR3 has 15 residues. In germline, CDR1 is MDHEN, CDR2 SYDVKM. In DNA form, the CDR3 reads TGTGCCAGCATCACCGGCGGACTCTATAATTCACCCCTCCACTCT. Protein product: CASITGGLYNSPLHS.

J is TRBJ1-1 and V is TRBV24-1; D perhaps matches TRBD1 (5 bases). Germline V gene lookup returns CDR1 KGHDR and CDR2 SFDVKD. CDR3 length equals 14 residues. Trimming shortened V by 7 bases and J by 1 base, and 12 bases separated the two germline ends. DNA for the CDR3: TGTGCCACCAGGCCCGCGGGGGAGAACACTGAAGCTTTCTTT. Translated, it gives CATRPAGENTEAFF.

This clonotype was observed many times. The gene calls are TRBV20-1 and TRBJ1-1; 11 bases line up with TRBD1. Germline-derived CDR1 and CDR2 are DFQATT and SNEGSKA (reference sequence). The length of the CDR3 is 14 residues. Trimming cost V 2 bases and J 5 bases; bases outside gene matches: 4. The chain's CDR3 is CSARMGQGGTEAFF. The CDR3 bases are TGCAGTGCTAGAATGGGACAGGGGGGAACTGAAGCTTTCTTT.

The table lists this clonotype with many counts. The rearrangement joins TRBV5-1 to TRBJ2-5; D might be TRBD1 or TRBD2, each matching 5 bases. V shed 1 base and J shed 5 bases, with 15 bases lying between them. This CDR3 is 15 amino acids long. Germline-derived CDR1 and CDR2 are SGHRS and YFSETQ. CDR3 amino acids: CASSLRDPRPETQYF. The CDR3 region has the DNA TGCGCCAGCAGCTTGCGGGACCCTCGGCCGGAGACCCAGTACTTC. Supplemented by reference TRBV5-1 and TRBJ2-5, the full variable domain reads KAGVTQTPRYLIKTRGQQVTLSCSPISGHRSVSWYQQTPGQGLQFLFEYFSETQRNKGNFPGRFSGRQFSNSRSEMNVSTLELGDSALYLCASSLRDPRPETQYFGPGTRLLVL.

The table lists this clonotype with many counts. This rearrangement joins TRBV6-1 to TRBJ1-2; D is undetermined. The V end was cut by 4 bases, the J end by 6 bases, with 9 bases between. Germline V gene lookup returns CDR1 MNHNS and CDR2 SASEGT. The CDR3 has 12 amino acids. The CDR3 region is CASSVGRHGYTF. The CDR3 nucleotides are TGTGCCAGCAGTGTGGGGAGGCATGGCTACACCTTC.

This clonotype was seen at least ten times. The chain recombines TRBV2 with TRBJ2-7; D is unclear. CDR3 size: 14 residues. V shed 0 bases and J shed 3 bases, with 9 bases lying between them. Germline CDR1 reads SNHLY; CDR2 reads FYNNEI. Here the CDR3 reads CASSEASESYEQYF. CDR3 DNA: TGTGCCAGCAGTGAAGCTTCGGAGAGCTACGAGCAGTACTTC.

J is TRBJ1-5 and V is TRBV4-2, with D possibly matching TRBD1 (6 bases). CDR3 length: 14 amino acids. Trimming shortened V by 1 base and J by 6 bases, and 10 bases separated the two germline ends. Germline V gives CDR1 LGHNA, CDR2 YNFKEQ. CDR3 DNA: TGTGCCAGCAGCCAAGTGCAGGGGAGTCAGCCCCAGCATTTT. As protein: CASSQVQGSQPQHF.

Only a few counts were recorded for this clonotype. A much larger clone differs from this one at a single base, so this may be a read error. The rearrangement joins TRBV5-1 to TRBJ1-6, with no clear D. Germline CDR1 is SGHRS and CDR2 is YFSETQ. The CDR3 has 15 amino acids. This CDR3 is CASSLGSGDNSHLHF. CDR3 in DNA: TGCGCCAGCAGCTTGGGGTCAGGAGATAATTCACACCTCCACTTT.

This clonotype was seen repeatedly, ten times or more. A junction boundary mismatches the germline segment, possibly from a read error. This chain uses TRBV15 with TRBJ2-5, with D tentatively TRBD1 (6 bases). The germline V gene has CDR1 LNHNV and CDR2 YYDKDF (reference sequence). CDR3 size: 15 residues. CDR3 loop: CAASRSGRGSKTQYF. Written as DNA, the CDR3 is TGTGCCGCCAGCAGATCAGGAAGGGGGAGTAAGACCCAGTACTTC.

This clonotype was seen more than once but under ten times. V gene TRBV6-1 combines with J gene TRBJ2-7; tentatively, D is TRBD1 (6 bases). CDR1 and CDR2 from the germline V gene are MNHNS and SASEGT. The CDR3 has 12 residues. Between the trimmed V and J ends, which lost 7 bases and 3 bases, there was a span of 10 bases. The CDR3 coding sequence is TGTGCCAGCACCGGGGACAACTACGAGCAGTACTTC. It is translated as CASTGDNYEQYF.

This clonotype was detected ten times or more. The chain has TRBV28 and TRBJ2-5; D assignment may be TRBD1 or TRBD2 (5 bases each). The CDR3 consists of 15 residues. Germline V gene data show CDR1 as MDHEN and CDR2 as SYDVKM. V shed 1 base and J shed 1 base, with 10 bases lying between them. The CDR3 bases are TGTGCCAGCAGTTTATTTTCGGGGCTCCAAGAGACCCAGTACTTC. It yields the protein CASSLFSGLQETQYF. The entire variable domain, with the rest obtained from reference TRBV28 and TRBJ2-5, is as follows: DVKVTQSSRYLVKRTGEKVFLECVQDMDHENMFWYRQDPGLGLRLIYFSYDVKMKEKGDIPEGYSVSREKKERFSLILESASTNQTSMYLCASSLFSGLQETQYFGPGTRLLVL.

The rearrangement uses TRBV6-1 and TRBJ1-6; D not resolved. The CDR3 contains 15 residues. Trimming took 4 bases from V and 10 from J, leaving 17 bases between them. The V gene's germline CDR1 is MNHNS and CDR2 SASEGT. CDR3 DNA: TGTGCCAGCAGTGCGGCCCTCCCGCCGGACTCACCCCTCCACTTT. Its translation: CASSAALPPDSPLHF.

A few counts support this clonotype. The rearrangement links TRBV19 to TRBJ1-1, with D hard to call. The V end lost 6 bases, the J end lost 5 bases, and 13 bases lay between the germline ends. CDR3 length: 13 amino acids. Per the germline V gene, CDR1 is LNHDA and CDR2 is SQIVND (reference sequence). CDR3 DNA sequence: TGTGCCAGTAGCGCTGAACCCCAAACTGAAGCTTTCTTT. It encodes CASSAEPQTEAFF.

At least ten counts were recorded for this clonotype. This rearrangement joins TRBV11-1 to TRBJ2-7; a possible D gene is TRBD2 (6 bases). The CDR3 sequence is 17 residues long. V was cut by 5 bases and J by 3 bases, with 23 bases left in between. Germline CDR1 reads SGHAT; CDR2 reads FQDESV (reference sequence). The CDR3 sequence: CASSPFRREDYRYEQYF. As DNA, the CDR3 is TGTGCCAGCAGCCCCTTTCGAAGGGAGGACTACCGCTACGAGCAGTACTTC.

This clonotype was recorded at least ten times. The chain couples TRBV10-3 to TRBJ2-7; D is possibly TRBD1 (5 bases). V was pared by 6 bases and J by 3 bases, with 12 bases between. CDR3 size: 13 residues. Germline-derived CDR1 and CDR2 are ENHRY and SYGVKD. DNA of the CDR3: TGTGCCATCAGGTCGGACACCCTCTACGAGCAGTACTTC. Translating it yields CAIRSDTLYEQYF.

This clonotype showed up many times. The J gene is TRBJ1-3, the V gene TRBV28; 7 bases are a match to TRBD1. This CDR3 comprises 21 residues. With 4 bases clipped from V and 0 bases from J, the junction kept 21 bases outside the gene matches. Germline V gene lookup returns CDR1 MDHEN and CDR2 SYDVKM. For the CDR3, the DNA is TGTGCCAGCAGTTCCTTGTTTCCCTATACAGGGGTGCCAAGCTCTGGAAACACCATATATTTT. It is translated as CASSSLFPYTGVPSSGNTIYF.

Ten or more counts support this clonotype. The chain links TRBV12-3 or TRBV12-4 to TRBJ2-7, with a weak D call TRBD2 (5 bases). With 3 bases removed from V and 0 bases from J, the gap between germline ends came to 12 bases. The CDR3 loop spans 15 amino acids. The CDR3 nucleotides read TGTGCCAGCAGTTTGGAGAGGGTAAGCTCCTACGAGCAGTACTTC. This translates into CASSLERVSSYEQYF.

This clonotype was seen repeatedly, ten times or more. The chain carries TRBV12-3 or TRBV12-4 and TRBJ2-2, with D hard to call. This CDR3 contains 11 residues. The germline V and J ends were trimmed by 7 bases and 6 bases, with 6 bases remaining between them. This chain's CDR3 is CASTTSGELFF. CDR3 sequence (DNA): TGTGCCAGCACGACTTCCGGGGAGCTGTTTTTT.